The 18 T cell receptor beta chains in this list originate from one sample, sequenced in a study of blood T cell repertoires in COVID-19. Measured with immunoSEQ multiplex PCR; TCRdb has only the in-frame clones, and not every one. Here the sample spans more than 110,000 clones, 82% being singletons. Sequencing was carried out using peripheral blood. These TCRs come from a woman aged 80 or over with acute or convalescent COVID-19.

This sequence joins TRBV6-5 and TRBJ2-7; 9 nucleotides match TRBD2. V lost 7 bases to trimming and J lost 3 bases; unmatched junction nucleotides: 10. The length of the CDR3 is 15 residues. CDR1 is MNHEY and CDR2 is SVGAGI in the germline V gene. This CDR3 reads CASNRAGGVSYEQYF. The CDR3 coding sequence is TGTGCCAGCAATCGAGCGGGGGGAGTAAGCTACGAGCAGTACTTC.

The chain carries TRBV9 and TRBJ2-3; 10 bases are a match to TRBD2. CDR3 length equals 16 residues. Germline V gene data show CDR1 as SGDLS and CDR2 as YYNGEE. V shed 2 bases, J shed 5 bases, and the junction held 8 bases outside the gene matches. The CDR3 loop is CASSVIAGGGGDTQYF. DNA for the CDR3: TGTGCCAGCAGCGTTATAGCGGGGGGAGGCGGAGATACGCAGTATTTT.

The gene calls are TRBV15 and TRBJ1-2; 9 nucleotides align to TRBD1. From germline, CDR1 is LNHNV and CDR2 YYDKDF (reference sequence). V lost 6 bases, J lost 1 base, and 12 bases stayed unmatched. The CDR3 has 17 residues. CDR3 in amino acids: CATRAPGQGHFNYGYTF. The CDR3 nucleotides read TGTGCCACCAGGGCCCCGGGACAGGGACACTTTAACTATGGCTACACCTTC.

The chain employs TRBV4-1 and TRBJ2-3; D call uncertain. The CDR3 covers 15 residues. CDR1 and CDR2 from the germline V gene are MGHRA and YSYEKL. The germline V and J ends were trimmed by 0 bases and 1 base, with 8 bases remaining between them. The CDR3 is CASSQDARGTDTQYF. The CDR3 coding sequence is TGCGCCAGCAGCCAAGACGCCCGAGGCACAGATACGCAGTATTTT.

The chain carries TRBV2 and TRBJ2-5; 7 bases are shared with TRBD2. From germline, CDR1 is SNHLY and CDR2 FYNNEI. There are 13 residues in the CDR3. Trimming cost V 6 bases and J 1 base; bases outside gene matches: 2. CDR3 nucleotides: TGTGCCAGCAGCGGCGGGAGCCAAGAGACCCAGTACTTC. Translating gives CASSGGSQETQYF.

The chain has TRBV5-6 and TRBJ2-7; 7 bases are shared with TRBD1. The length of the CDR3 is 16 residues. CDR1 and CDR2 from the germline V gene are SGHDT and YYEEEE. The trim removed 2 bases at V and 2 bases at J, leaving 10 bases unmatched. The CDR3 region is CASSFKPYRGPYEQYF. The CDR3 DNA is TGTGCCAGCAGCTTTAAACCCTACAGGGGACCCTACGAGCAGTACTTC.

V and J are TRBV10-3 and TRBJ1-2; weak D call: TRBD1 (6 bases). The germline CDR1 and CDR2 sequences are ENHRY and SYGVKD. This CDR3 region has 12 residues. Trimming stripped 8 bases from V and 7 bases from J, with 14 bases between. The CDR3 loop reads CAIGNRDTGYTF. The CDR3 nucleotides are TGTGCCATCGGAAACCGGGACACTGGCTACACCTTC.

The chain links TRBV19 to TRBJ1-6, with 10 bases that match TRBD1. This CDR3 is built from 14 residues. The germline V gene encodes CDR1 LNHDA and CDR2 SQIVND (reference sequence). V lost 6 bases and J lost 9; bases outside the gene matches: 5. The CDR3 loop is CASRLRTGGSPLHF. As DNA, the CDR3 is TGTGCCAGTAGACTACGGACAGGGGGTTCACCCCTCCACTTT.

This clone was picked up a small number of times. The V and J genes are TRBV30 and TRBJ1-2; 12 nucleotides agree with TRBD1. The ends lost 0 bases at V and 8 bases at J; junction bases unmatched: 1. The germline CDR1 and CDR2 sequences are GTSNPN and SVGIG (reference sequence). The CDR3 is made up of 13 amino acids. CDR3 nucleotides: TGTGCCTGGAGTGTAGGGACAGGGGGCGGCTACACCTTC. Translation: CAWSVGTGGGYTF.

The chain carries TRBV14 and TRBJ2-1; 8 nucleotides line up with TRBD2. Trimming removed 1 base from V and 7 bases from J; junction bases left unmatched: 6. This CDR3 contains 15 residues. CDR1 SGHDN and CDR2 FVKESK come from the germline V gene. CDR3 DNA sequence: TGTGCCAGCAGCCAAGGAGCGGGAGTCAGGAATGAGCAGTTCTTC. Its protein is CASSQGAGVRNEQFF.

The rearrangement uses TRBV19 and TRBJ1-2; D might be TRBD1 (6 bases). Germline values: CDR1 LNHDA, CDR2 SQIVND (reference sequence). The CDR3 has 15 residues. V was clipped by 2 bases and J by 5 bases, with 15 bases between them. CDR3: CASSIPRAGVYGYTF. The CDR3 DNA reads as TGTGCCAGTAGTATACCCCGAGCAGGGGTTTATGGCTACACCTTC.

The chain links TRBV5-1 to TRBJ1-2, with TRBD1 matching over 9 bases. This CDR3 spans 13 amino acids. Germline-derived CDR1 and CDR2 are SGHRS and YFSETQ. The ends lost 3 bases at V and 7 bases at J; junction bases unmatched: 4. The CDR3 DNA follows: TGCGCCAGCAGCTCAACAGGGGGCTCTGGCTACACCTTC. Encoded protein: CASSSTGGSGYTF.

J is TRBJ1-2 and V is TRBV18; D is ambiguous. CDR1 is KGHSH, CDR2 LQKENI, per germline. With 1 base removed from V and 4 bases from J, the gap between germline ends came to 16 bases. The CDR3 contains 16 residues. CDR3 sequence reads: CASSPQEGRTPYGYTF. The CDR3 DNA reads as TGTGCCAGCTCACCACAGGAGGGCAGGACCCCCTATGGCTACACCTTC.

V gene TRBV18 combines with J gene TRBJ1-5; perhaps TRBD1 as D (5 bases). The CDR3 contains 14 residues. V lost 2 bases, J lost 4 bases, and 9 bases lay in between. Per germline, CDR1 KGHSH and CDR2 LQKENI. Here the CDR3 DNA reads TGTGCCAGCTCACCATCCAGGGTAAATCAGCCCCAGCATTTT. Translation gives CASSPSRVNQPQHF.

This clone was picked up a small number of times. The V call is TRBV15, the J call TRBJ1-2, with D possibly being TRBD1 (5 bases). Trimming removed 0 bases at V and 4 bases at J, with 12 bases between. The CDR3 contains 15 residues. CDR1 LNHNV and CDR2 YYDKDF come from the germline V gene (reference sequence). CDR3 protein: CATSRETVPLYGYTF. CDR3 DNA sequence: TGTGCCACCAGCAGAGAGACAGTTCCCCTCTATGGCTACACCTTC.

The CDR3 is CASSYPGQGIWSNQPQHF. The CDR3, as DNA: TGTGCCAGCAGTTACCCCGGACAGGGAATCTGGAGCAATCAGCCCCAGCATTTT. The chain employs TRBV6-2 or TRBV6-3 and TRBJ1-5; 8 bases match TRBD1. V lost 2 bases to trimming and J lost 1 base; unmatched junction nucleotides: 10. Per germline, CDR1 MNHEY and CDR2 SVGEGT. The CDR3 runs 18 residues.

The chain recombines TRBV3-1 (or the pseudogene TRBV3-2) with TRBJ1-6; TRBD1 matches 8 bases. In germline, CDR1 is LGHDT, CDR2 YNNKEL (reference sequence). The CDR3 totals 14 residues. V lost 5 bases, J lost 11 bases, and 8 bases stayed unmatched. The DNA of the CDR3 is TGTGCCAGCAGCAGGGGCACAGGGGGAACACCCCTCCACTTT. This sequence encodes CASSRGTGGTPLHF.

A remark on this clone: This sample also contains other DNA sequences that code for the same CDR3. The chain recombines TRBV11-2 with TRBJ2-1; D possibly corresponds to TRBD2 (5 bases). Deletions cut 2 bases from V and 1 base from J, with 9 bases between. Germline V gene lookup returns CDR1 SGHAT and CDR2 FQNNGV. The CDR3 loop spans 15 amino acids. For the CDR3, the DNA is TGTGCCAGCAGCTTAATCCGGGGATCCTACAATGAGCAGTTCTTC. Translated, it gives CASSLIRGSYNEQFF.